Sequencing of this TCR beta chain was carried out in a study of T cell changes during pregnancy in multiple sclerosis. The data were produced by immunoSEQ multiplex PCR, yet TCRdb's version contains in-frame clones alone and is incomplete. The table shows about 100,000 clones, with around 93% occurring only once. CDR1 and CDR2 (germline): MNHEY, SMNVEV (reference sequence). The CDR3 is 14 residues long. V shed 6 bases, J shed 4 bases, and the junction held 6 bases outside the gene matches. This receptor was obtained from a female donor with multiple sclerosis, enrolled in a pregnancy study. The sequencing used peripheral blood, collected before pregnancy. The chain combines TRBV27 with TRBJ2-7; 10 positions match TRBD2. The CDR3 reads CASSPSGRGYEQYF. The CDR3 DNA sequence: TGTGCCAGCAGCCCTAGCGGGAGAGGATACGAGCAGTACTTC.